This TCR beta chain was obtained from a study of T cells in Graves' hyperthyroidism and ophthalmopathy. Study results and caveats: The authors' 13 V-J model separated ophthalmopathy from stable hyperthyroidism.

Notes on this clonotype: What it binds is unknown.

RNA transcripts provided the source from which TCR beta CDR3 regions were amplified. The study used the HTBI primer set for a first-round RT-PCR of the TCR CDR3. MiXCR was run by TCRdb on the multiplex PCR reads, yielding one entry per CDR3 protein. The table includes about 560,000 distinct CDR3 sequences, around 15% detected once. V dropped 1 base and J dropped 2; count of bases not matched to a gene: 4. Germline loops: CDR1 DFQATT, CDR2 SNEGSKA (reference sequence). The CDR3 sequence is 16 residues long. Based on clinical symptoms, serum thyroxine and TRAb, thyroid ultrasound and orbital computed tomography, diagnoses were reached.

Specimen: blood. The rearrangement links TRBV20-1 to TRBJ2-6; 8 bases fit TRBD2. The receptor's source is a woman aged 18-29 years with Graves' hyperthyroidism. The CDR3 region is CSARAGGATGANVLTF. The CDR3 DNA sequence: TGCAGTGCTAGAGCGGGGGGGGCGACTGGGGCCAACGTCCTGACTTTC.